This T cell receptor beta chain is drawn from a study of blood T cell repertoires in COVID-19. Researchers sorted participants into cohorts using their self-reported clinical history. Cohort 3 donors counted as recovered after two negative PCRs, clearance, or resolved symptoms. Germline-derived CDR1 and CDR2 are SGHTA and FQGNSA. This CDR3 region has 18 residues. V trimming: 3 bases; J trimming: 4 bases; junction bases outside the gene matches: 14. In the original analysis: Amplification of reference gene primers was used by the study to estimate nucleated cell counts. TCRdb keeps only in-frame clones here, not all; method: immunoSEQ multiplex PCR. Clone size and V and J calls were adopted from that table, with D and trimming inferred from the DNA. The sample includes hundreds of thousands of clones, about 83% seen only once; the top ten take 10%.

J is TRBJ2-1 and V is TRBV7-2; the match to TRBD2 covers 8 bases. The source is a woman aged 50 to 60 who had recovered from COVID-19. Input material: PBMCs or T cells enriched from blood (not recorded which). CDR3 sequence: CASSFSRGGGKLYNEQFF. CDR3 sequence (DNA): TGTGCCAGCAGCTTCAGCCGGGGCGGGGGGAAGCTTTACAATGAGCAGTTCTTC.